The 17 T cell receptor beta chains given below trace back to one sample, sequenced in a study of blood T cells in healthy people across ages. Primers used in a second PCR of about 7 to 11 cycles were a sample-barcoded 5' primer and a J-beta primer mix. Each CDR3 protein gets one entry after TCRdb re-called the 5' RACE reads with MiXCR. The sample yields some 690,000 distinct CDR3 sequences, about 20% seen once. The specimen sequenced was blood. Every receptor here comes from a man aged 70-80 years in good health.

In this sample, this clonotype turned up a few times. The chain uses TRBV24-1 and TRBJ2-2, with 9 nucleotides matching TRBD1. V was pared by 7 bases and J by 5 bases, with 4 bases of the junction left unmatched. The CDR3 runs 14 residues. Germline V gives CDR1 KGHDR, CDR2 SFDVKD. The CDR3 is CATRDRGKTGELFF. CDR3 DNA: TGTGCCACCAGGGACAGGGGAAAAACCGGGGAGCTGTTTTTT.

The gene calls are TRBV20-1 and TRBJ1-1; D not certain. V was clipped by 3 bases and J by 0 bases, with 11 bases between them. The CDR3 has 14 residues. The germline gives CDR1 DFQATT, CDR2 SNEGSKA (reference sequence). The CDR3 loop reads CSASRPQMNTEAFF. The CDR3 coding sequence is TGCAGTGCTAGTAGACCACAGATGAACACTGAAGCTTTCTTT.

The V and J genes are TRBV7-8 and TRBJ1-2; D remains unclear. Germline assignment: CDR1 SGHVS and CDR2 FQNEAQ. The CDR3 extends over 13 amino acids. Between the trimmed V and J ends, which lost 4 bases and 3 bases, there was a span of 9 bases. The DNA of the CDR3 is TGTGCCAGCAGCTCTCGCAATGACTATGGCTACACCTTC. Encoded protein: CASSSRNDYGYTF.

This sequence joins TRBV28 and TRBJ2-7; 7 positions match TRBD2. Germline V CDR1 and CDR2: MDHEN, SYDVKM. The CDR3 runs 15 residues. J was trimmed by 0 bases and V by 7 bases; bases with no gene match: 9. The CDR3 loop reads CASNPPGGSSYEQYF. CDR3 DNA: TGTGCCAGCAACCCACCGGGGGGTAGCTCCTACGAGCAGTACTTC.

The chain carries TRBV20-1 and TRBJ2-5; D ambiguous. Per germline, CDR1 DFQATT and CDR2 SNEGSKA (reference sequence). The CDR3 is 12 amino acids. V shed 3 bases and J shed 5 bases, with 10 bases lying between them. The CDR3 region has the DNA TGCAGTGCTAGCCGGGCGAAGGAGACCCAGTACTTC. It is translated as CSASRAKETQYF.

This chain joins TRBV19 and TRBJ2-5, with D perhaps TRBD1 or TRBD2 (6 bases each). Matching the DNA end better, TRBJ2-1 makes the J call doubtful. This CDR3 contains 13 residues. The germline V gene has CDR1 LNHDA and CDR2 SQIVND (reference sequence). The CDR3 DNA sequence: TGTGCCAGTAGTCGCACGGGGGCGAGGGAGCAGTTCTTC. The encoded protein is CASSRTGAREQFF.

The V gene is TRBV20-1, the J gene TRBJ1-1, with 8 nucleotides matching TRBD1. The CDR3 runs 12 residues. With 7 bases clipped from V and 4 bases from J, the junction kept 5 bases outside the gene matches. Germline V CDR1 and CDR2: DFQATT, SNEGSKA (reference sequence). CDR3: CSVQGASTEAFF. Written as DNA, the CDR3 is TGCAGTGTGCAGGGGGCGAGCACTGAAGCTTTCTTT.

CDR3: CSVEWFRGETQYF. CDR3 DNA sequence: TGCAGCGTTGAATGGTTCAGGGGAGAGACCCAGTACTTC. The rearrangement uses TRBV29-1 and TRBJ2-1; possible D gene TRBD1, 6 bases. The J call may be incorrect, as the DNA end agrees better with TRBJ2-5. The CDR3 loop spans 13 amino acids. The germline V gene has CDR1 SQVTM and CDR2 ANQGSEA.

In this sample, this clonotype turned up once. The genes are TRBV20-1 and TRBJ1-4; no clear D. The germline gives CDR1 DFQATT, CDR2 SNEGSKA (reference sequence). The CDR3 extends over 13 amino acids. Trimming removed 2 bases from V and 8 bases from J, with 12 bases in between. The CDR3 bases are TGCAGTGCTAGACCCCCGGGTGCCGAAAAACTGTTTTTT. Its protein is CSARPPGAEKLFF.

This clonotype occurred a few times. The chain is built from TRBV9 and TRBJ2-5; 9 bases are a match to TRBD2. V was clipped by 4 bases and J by 0 bases; unmatched bases: 7. CDR3 length: 16 residues. Germline CDR1 reads SGDLS; CDR2 reads YYNGEE. The DNA of the CDR3 is TGTGCCAGCAGCCATGGGACTAGCCCGTACCAAGAGACCCAGTACTTC. This translates into CASSHGTSPYQETQYF.

Concerning this clonotype itself: The missing conserved phenylalanine or tryptophan at the end of this CDR3 makes a read error likely. The chain employs TRBV3-1 and TRBJ1-5; D is perhaps TRBD1 (5 bases). The V and J ends lost 6 bases and 3 bases respectively, with 18 bases between them. Germline V CDR1 and CDR2: LGHDT, YNNKEL (reference sequence). The CDR3 length is 16 residues. CDR3 nucleotides: TGTGCCAGCAGTCGGGGGACTGGAAGGAACAATCAGCCCCAGCATCTT. It codes for CASSRGTGRNNQPQHL.

This clonotype was observed a handful of times. The chain recombines TRBV14 with TRBJ2-3; the D gene is possibly TRBD2 (5 bases). Trimming left V 1 base short and J 0 bases short, with 8 bases between. The germline CDR1 and CDR2 sequences are SGHDN and FVKESK. The CDR3 contains 15 residues. As DNA, the CDR3 is TGTGCCAGCAGCCAAGCTCGGACTAGCACAGATACGCAGTATTTT. Its protein product is CASSQARTSTDTQYF. The entire variable domain, with the rest obtained from reference TRBV14 and TRBJ2-3, is as follows: EAGVTQFPSHSVIEKGQTVTLRCDPISGHDNLYWYRRVMGKEIKFLLHFVKESKQDESGMPNNRFLAERTGGTYSTLKVQPAELEDSGVYFCASSQARTSTDTQYFGPGTRLTVL.

CDR3 nucleotide sequence: TGTGCCAGCAGCCAAGGGGGCAAGGAAGAGACCCAGTACTTC. Translating gives CASSQGGKEETQYF. The chain joins TRBV14 to TRBJ2-5, with a weak D call TRBD1 (5 bases). Trimming cost V 1 base and J 3 bases, with 9 bases left between them. Germline CDR1 is SGHDN and CDR2 is FVKESK. This CDR3 has 14 residues.

This rearrangement joins TRBV28 to TRBJ1-6, with D maybe TRBD1 (6 bases). CDR1 is MDHEN and CDR2 is SYDVKM in the germline V gene. V lost 6 bases to trimming and J lost 10 bases, with 16 bases between them. The CDR3 is 14 amino acids. The CDR3 bases are TGTGCCAGCAGCCAATTACGACAGGAATCACCCCTCCACTTT. Translating gives CASSQLRQESPLHF.

This clonotype appeared a few times. This chain uses TRBV10-3 with TRBJ2-1; D not certain. CDR3 length: 12 residues. Per the germline V gene, CDR1 is ENHRY and CDR2 is SYGVKD. The V end lost 3 bases, the J end lost 9 bases, and 9 bases lay between the germline ends. DNA for the CDR3: TGTGCCATCAGTGACCAGACTGCTGAGCAGTTCTTC. Protein product: CAISDQTAEQFF.

This clonotype was counted only a few times. This chain links TRBV2 with TRBJ2-1; D unresolved. Trimming cost V 6 bases and J 4 bases, with 13 bases left between them. The CDR3 consists of 14 residues. The V gene's germline CDR1 is SNHLY and CDR2 FYNNEI. The CDR3 here is CASSPYEKYNEQFF. In DNA form, the CDR3 reads TGTGCCAGCAGCCCCTACGAGAAATACAATGAGCAGTTCTTC.

In this sample, this clonotype turned up a few times. The chain combines TRBV20-1 with TRBJ1-1, with 8 bases identical to TRBD1. J was trimmed by 4 bases and V by 2 bases; bases with no gene match: 6. The CDR3 sequence is 14 residues long. The germline V gene has CDR1 DFQATT and CDR2 SNEGSKA (reference sequence). The CDR3 loop is CSARPGQAITEAFF. CDR3 bases: TGCAGTGCTAGACCGGGACAGGCGATCACTGAAGCTTTCTTT.